This T cell receptor (beta chain) stems from a study of shared clonotypes between healthy human individuals. Sequencing was performed with immunoSEQ multiplex PCR; in TCRdb, only in-frame clones are kept and a portion is missing. The sample lists 2,100,000 or so clones; approximately 94% were seen once. Comments on this clone: The antigen remains undetermined.

Everyone who donated was a Caucasian adult who lived in Nashville, Tennessee. Germline lookup yields CDR1 MNHEY and CDR2 SVGAGI. V shed 2 bases, J shed 4 bases, and the junction held 4 bases outside the gene matches. This CDR3 is 14 amino acids long. Whole-study results and caveats: The naive CD4 repertoires of a few donors were compared, and around 4.9% of clonotypes were shared.

This sequence joins TRBV6-5 and TRBJ2-7; 8 positions match TRBD1. The TCR was taken from a man younger than 30 in good health. The specimen was naive CD4+ T cells sorted from blood. Specified subset: CD45RA+ positively selected. In nucleotides, the CDR3 is TGTGCCAGCAGTTACACCGACAGGGGTTACGAGCAGTACTTC. The encoded protein is CASSYTDRGYEQYF.